This TCR beta chain was documented in a study of T cells after posttransplantation cyclophosphamide. Sequenced by immunoSEQ multiplex PCR; TCRdb stores in-frame clones only, minus some. This table has 25,000 to 30,000 clones, 86% appearing once. Sequenced: PBMCs. This clonotype originated in a man in his fifties.

CDR3 protein: CASIFRDRGPYGYTF. The CDR3 region has the DNA TGTGCCAGCATATTCCGGGACAGGGGGCCTTATGGCTACACCTTC. The rearrangement links TRBV6-7 to TRBJ1-2, with 12 bases matching TRBD1. Being an ORF, TRBV6-7 has a function that is uncertain. CDR3 length equals 15 residues. V dropped 7 bases and J dropped 5; count of bases not matched to a gene: 8.